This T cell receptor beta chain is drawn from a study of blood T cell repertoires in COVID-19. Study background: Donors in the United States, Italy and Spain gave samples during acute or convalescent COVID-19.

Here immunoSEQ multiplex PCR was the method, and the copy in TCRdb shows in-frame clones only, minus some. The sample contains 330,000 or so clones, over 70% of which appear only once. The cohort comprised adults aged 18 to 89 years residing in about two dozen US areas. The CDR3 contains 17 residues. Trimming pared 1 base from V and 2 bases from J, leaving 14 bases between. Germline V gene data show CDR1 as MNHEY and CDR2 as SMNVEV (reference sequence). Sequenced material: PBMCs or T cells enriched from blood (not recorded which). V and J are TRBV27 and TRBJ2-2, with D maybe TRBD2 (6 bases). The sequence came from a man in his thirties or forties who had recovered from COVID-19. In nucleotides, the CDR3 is TGTGCCAGCAGTTTATACTCCGGGACTGTAAACACCGGGGAGCTGTTTTTT. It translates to CASSLYSGTVNTGELFF.